What follows are 27 T cell receptor beta chains derived from one specimen sequenced in a study of blood T cell repertoires in COVID-19. Clones were read by immunoSEQ multiplex PCR, and TCRdb kept only the in-frame ones, dropping some. The table records about 180,000 clones, about 83% of them present only once. The sequencing sample was made of peripheral blood. The receptor set was obtained from a person between 65 and 80 years old with COVID-19, enrolled during active disease.

This clone was counted between two and nine times. The V gene is TRBV7-6, the J gene TRBJ2-3; D remains unclear. V was clipped by 1 base and J by 3 bases, with 11 bases between them. The CDR3 has 15 residues. Germline V lookup: CDR1 SGHVS, CDR2 FNYEAQ. Here the CDR3 reads CASSLDPDLTDTQYF. DNA for the CDR3: TGTGCCAGCAGCTTAGATCCAGATTTGACAGATACGCAGTATTTT. The variable domain in full, completed from reference TRBV7-6 and TRBJ2-3, reads GAGVSQSPRYKVTKRGQDVALRCDPISGHVSLYWYRQALGQGPEFLTYFNYEAQQDKSGLPNDRFSAERPEGSISTLTIQRTEQRDSAMYRCASSLDPDLTDTQYFGPGTRLTVL.

This clone was detected only a few times. The V gene is TRBV2, the J gene TRBJ2-7; tentatively, D is TRBD1 (5 bases). Germline V lookup: CDR1 SNHLY, CDR2 FYNNEI. The length of the CDR3 is 16 residues. V was cut by 1 base and J by 3 bases, with 16 bases left in between. This CDR3 is CASSEVDGAIRYEQYF. CDR3 nucleotides: TGTGCCAGCAGTGAAGTGGATGGGGCGATCCGCTACGAGCAGTACTTC.

The V call is TRBV11-3, the J call TRBJ2-3; 10 bases line up with TRBD1. The CDR3 spans 16 residues. V was pared by 5 bases and J by 3 bases, with 8 bases of the junction left unmatched. The germline gives CDR1 SGHNT, CDR2 YENEEA. DNA of the CDR3: TGTGCCAGCAGCGCTTCGACAGGGGGCTTTACAGATACGCAGTATTTT. It encodes CASSASTGGFTDTQYF.

This clone was detected once. The chain links TRBV28 to TRBJ2-1, with 7 bases matching TRBD1. The CDR3 is made up of 16 amino acids. CDR1 MDHEN and CDR2 SYDVKM come from the germline V gene. V shed 5 bases and J 5 bases; nucleotides not matched to a gene: 12. CDR3 sequence: CASSPRAGTANNEQFF. The CDR3 region has the DNA TGTGCCAGCAGTCCAAGGGCCGGGACAGCCAACAATGAGCAGTTCTTC.

This chain uses TRBV7-2 with TRBJ2-2; possible D gene TRBD1, 5 bases. Trimming took 4 bases from V and 6 from J, leaving 15 bases between them. The length of the CDR3 is 15 residues. The germline gives CDR1 SGHTA, CDR2 FQGNSA. Written as DNA, the CDR3 is TGTGCCAGCAGCTCGGTAGGGGCGGTCGCCGGGGAGCTGTTTTTT. It is translated as CASSSVGAVAGELFF.

J is TRBJ2-3 and V is TRBV9, with 8 bases that match TRBD2. Germline-derived CDR1 and CDR2 are SGDLS and YYNGEE. Trimming removed 0 bases from V and 4 bases from J; junction bases left unmatched: 10. CDR3 length: 17 residues. This CDR3 is CASSVGASGRRADTQYF. As DNA, the CDR3 is TGTGCCAGCAGCGTAGGGGCTAGCGGGCGTAGGGCAGATACGCAGTATTTT.

The V gene is TRBV19, the J gene TRBJ1-5; TRBD1 matches at 9 bases. From germline, CDR1 is LNHDA and CDR2 SQIVND (reference sequence). With V trimmed by 5 bases and J by 6 bases, 11 bases remained unmatched. This CDR3 comprises 16 residues. CDR3 protein: CASSGTGTGNPQPQHF. CDR3 coding DNA: TGTGCCAGTAGTGGAACCGGGACAGGGAACCCTCAGCCCCAGCATTTT.

The V and J genes are TRBV27 and TRBJ2-6; TRBD2 matches at 8 bases. The CDR3 is 16 amino acids. Unmatched junction bases numbered 7, after V lost 7 bases and J lost 2 bases. Germline V gives CDR1 MNHEY, CDR2 SMNVEV (reference sequence). CDR3 protein: CASTPFGGAGANVLTF. CDR3 DNA: TGTGCCAGCACCCCCTTCGGGGGGGCTGGGGCCAACGTCCTGACTTTC.

The V gene is TRBV29-1, the J gene TRBJ1-4; 10 bases fit TRBD1. Unmatched junction bases numbered 2, after V lost 3 bases and J lost 7 bases. This CDR3 is 13 amino acids long. The V gene's germline CDR1 is SQVTM and CDR2 ANQGSEA. CDR3 nucleotide sequence: TGCAGCGTTGACGACAGGGGGCTTGAAAAACTGTTTTTT. This translates into CSVDDRGLEKLFF.

The chain employs TRBV28 and TRBJ2-7, with D unresolved. V shed 3 bases and J shed 6 bases, with 12 bases lying between them. The CDR3 is made up of 13 amino acids. Germline values: CDR1 MDHEN, CDR2 SYDVKM. CDR3 sequence reads: CASSFGFPGEQYF. The CDR3 DNA follows: TGTGCCAGCAGTTTTGGCTTCCCGGGCGAGCAGTACTTC.

This clone was counted between two and nine times. The chain couples TRBV5-1 to TRBJ1-3; possible D gene TRBD1, 5 bases. This CDR3 region has 14 residues. Trimming pared 1 base from V and 3 bases from J, leaving 8 bases between. The V gene's germline CDR1 is SGHRS and CDR2 YFSETQ. The CDR3 DNA sequence: TGCGCCAGCAGCTTGTCAGGGTATGGAAACACCATATATTTT. Translated: CASSLSGYGNTIYF. Together with reference TRBV5-1 and TRBJ1-3, the CDR3 gives the full variable domain: KAGVTQTPRYLIKTRGQQVTLSCSPISGHRSVSWYQQTPGQGLQFLFEYFSETQRNKGNFPGRFSGRQFSNSRSEMNVSTLELGDSALYLCASSLSGYGNTIYFGEGSWLTVV.

J is TRBJ1-5 and V is TRBV27, with 7 bases aligning to TRBD1. Germline V lookup: CDR1 MNHEY, CDR2 SMNVEV (reference sequence). The CDR3 is 18 amino acids. The trim removed 10 bases at V and 3 bases at J, leaving 21 bases unmatched. For the CDR3, the DNA is TGTGCCACCGGACCCCGGAAGTTTATTACAGGGGACAATCAGCCCCAGCATTTT. Amino acids: CATGPRKFITGDNQPQHF.

This clone was observed once. The rearrangement uses TRBV15 and TRBJ1-5; weak D call: TRBD1 (5 bases). The ends were cut back, 0 bases at V and 8 bases at J, with 17 bases in the middle. The CDR3 totals 16 residues. Germline CDR1 and CDR2: LNHNV and YYDKDF (reference sequence). CDR3 nucleotides: TGTGCCACCAGCAGAGATAGGGCGGGAACAGGTGAGCCCCAGCATTTT. It translates to CATSRDRAGTGEPQHF.

Only one count was recorded for this clone. V and J are TRBV7-9 and TRBJ2-7, with D possibly TRBD2 on 6 matching bases. Germline CDR1 SEHNR, CDR2 FQNEAQ (reference sequence). Between the trimmed V and J ends, which lost 8 bases and 4 bases, there was a span of 21 bases. CDR3 length: 15 residues. Written as DNA, the CDR3 is TGTGCCAGCTCTGCCACCTTAGGCGGGGTTTACGAGCAGTACTTC. Encoded protein: CASSATLGGVYEQYF.

The CDR3 sequence is CASSRPGTGMSGEQFF. CDR3 coding DNA: TGTGCCAGCAGCAGACCCGGGACAGGGATGTCGGGTGAGCAGTTCTTC. The rearrangement uses TRBV27 and TRBJ2-1; 9 bases are a match to TRBD1. Per the germline V gene, CDR1 is MNHEY and CDR2 is SMNVEV (reference sequence). CDR3 size: 16 residues. The V and J ends lost 6 bases and 9 bases, in that order; junction bases with no gene match: 15.

J is TRBJ1-4 and V is TRBV4-1; 8 bases are shared with TRBD1. The CDR3 length is 17 residues. V shed 0 bases, J shed 7 bases, and the junction held 10 bases outside the gene matches. Germline CDR1 MGHRA, CDR2 YSYEKL. The CDR3 spells CASSQDMVRGRIEKLFF. The DNA of the CDR3 is TGCGCCAGCAGCCAAGATATGGTCAGGGGGCGTATTGAAAAACTGTTTTTT.

The rearrangement links TRBV27 to TRBJ2-2; D possibly corresponds to TRBD2 (6 bases). V was pared by 3 bases and J by 13 bases, with 15 bases between. Per the germline V gene, CDR1 is MNHEY and CDR2 is SMNVEV (reference sequence). This CDR3 spans 13 amino acids. The CDR3 spells CASSFSVGGGLFF. DNA for the CDR3: TGTGCCAGCAGTTTTTCGGTGGGGGGAGGGCTGTTTTTT.

The chain is built from TRBV27 and TRBJ1-5; no clear D gene. Trimming stripped 8 bases from V and 0 bases from J, with 11 bases between. Germline V CDR1 and CDR2: MNHEY, SMNVEV (reference sequence). CDR3 length: 14 residues. CDR3 sequence reads: CASRVDHSNQPQHF. The CDR3 DNA is TGTGCCAGCCGCGTCGATCATAGCAATCAGCCCCAGCATTTT.

The rearrangement uses TRBV19 and TRBJ1-1; a weak D match, TRBD1 (5 bases). The CDR3 contains 14 residues. Deletions cut 4 bases from V and 6 bases from J, with 15 bases between. Germline CDR1 and CDR2: LNHDA and SQIVND (reference sequence). The CDR3 loop is CASSNPGVGAEAFF. The DNA of the CDR3 is TGTGCCAGTAGTAATCCGGGGGTTGGCGCTGAAGCTTTCTTT.

J is TRBJ1-6 and V is TRBV5-1; maybe TRBD1 (6 bases). CDR3 size: 15 residues. CDR1 is SGHRS, CDR2 YFSETQ, per germline. Trimming took 3 bases from V and 3 from J, leaving 10 bases between them. CDR3 coding DNA: TGCGCCAGCAGCTCTTCAGGGGTCTATAATTCACCCCTCCACTTT. This gives the protein CASSSSGVYNSPLHF.

In its sample, this clone was seen once. V usage is TRBV7-6 and J usage is TRBJ2-2, with 7 bases identical to TRBD1. V lost 5 bases and J lost 0; bases outside the gene matches: 9. The CDR3 runs to 17 residues. Germline V gene data show CDR1 as SGHVS and CDR2 as FNYEAQ. The CDR3 sequence is CASSTWTGRSNTGELFF. For the CDR3, the DNA is TGTGCCAGCAGCACCTGGACAGGACGATCGAACACCGGGGAGCTGTTTTTT.

The chain joins TRBV5-8 to TRBJ1-4; tentative D call: TRBD1 (6 bases). Germline V gene sequence: CDR1 SGHTS, CDR2 YDEGEE. The CDR3 is made up of 16 amino acids. With 1 base removed from V and 8 bases from J, the gap between germline ends came to 18 bases. CDR3 nucleotides: TGTGCCAGCAGCTTGTATGGAGCGGGGGCTGAGGAAAAACTGTTTTTT. This sequence encodes CASSLYGAGAEEKLFF.

The V and J genes are TRBV20-1 and TRBJ2-1; 8 bases agree with TRBD2. The germline gives CDR1 DFQATT, CDR2 SNEGSKA (reference sequence). This CDR3 is 16 amino acids long. The V and J ends lost 3 bases and 6 bases, in that order; junction bases with no gene match: 13. The CDR3 is CSASLPIAGKFNEQFF. CDR3 nucleotide sequence: TGCAGTGCTAGTCTGCCAATAGCGGGAAAGTTCAATGAGCAGTTCTTC.

V gene TRBV6-4 combines with J gene TRBJ1-2, with 7 bases lining up with TRBD1. Germline loops: CDR1 MRHNA, CDR2 SNTAGT. J lost 5 bases, V lost 1 base, and 13 bases had no gene match. The CDR3 consists of 17 residues. Here the CDR3 reads CASSDFLLRTGSYGYTF. The CDR3 DNA reads as TGTGCCAGCAGTGACTTTTTGCTTAGGACAGGCAGTTATGGCTACACCTTC.

The chain is built from TRBV28 and TRBJ2-1, with 12 nucleotides matching TRBD1. The CDR3 consists of 15 residues. Germline assignment: CDR1 MDHEN and CDR2 SYDVKM. Trimming at V came to 6 bases and at J to 4 bases, leaving 4 bases not matched to a gene. For the CDR3, the DNA is TGTGCCAGCAGGGGGGACAGGGGGCTGTACAATGAGCAGTTCTTC. Translating it yields CASRGDRGLYNEQFF.

The chain has TRBV5-1 and TRBJ2-1, with 13 positions matching TRBD2. Trimming removed 4 bases from V and 2 bases from J; junction bases left unmatched: 9. Per germline, CDR1 SGHRS and CDR2 YFSETQ. The CDR3 is 18 amino acids. CDR3 sequence (DNA): TGCGCCAGCAGCGTGAGACTAGCGGGGGGCCCCACCTACAATGAGCAGTTCTTC. It translates to CASSVRLAGGPTYNEQFF.

The chain carries TRBV3-1 (or the pseudogene TRBV3-2) and TRBJ1-1, with D possibly matching TRBD1 (5 bases). V lost 4 bases to trimming and J lost 8 bases, with 17 bases between them. The CDR3 is made up of 14 amino acids. Germline V CDR1 and CDR2: LGHDT, YNNKEL (reference sequence). DNA for the CDR3: TGTGCCAGCAGCCGTAAGCCGAGGGGAGGGGAAGCTTTCTTT. Translation gives CASSRKPRGGEAFF.